This T cell receptor beta chain was profiled in a study of T cells in Graves' hyperthyroidism and ophthalmopathy. Whole-study results and caveats: Progression to ophthalmopathy was predicted a median of approximately seven months early.

This clonotype was picked up many times. Its target is unknown. Amplified TCR beta CDR3 regions derived from RNA transcripts. HTBI primers drove first-round RT-PCR of the TCR CDR3. One entry per CDR3 protein results from TCRdb running MiXCR on the multiplex PCR reads. The sample contains a few hundred thousand distinct CDR3 sequences, 14% of which appear only once. CDR1 and CDR2 from the germline V gene are MNHEY and SMNVEV (reference sequence). CDR3 length: 20 residues. With V trimmed by 5 bases and J by 0 bases, 22 bases remained unmatched. The rearrangement links TRBV27 to TRBJ2-7; the match to TRBD2 covers 7 bases. Sequencing was done on a sample of blood. The clonotype was recovered from a woman in her 30s with Graves' hyperthyroidism that later progressed to Graves' ophthalmopathy. The CDR3 sequence: CASSPLIIGGGKRSSYEQYF. The CDR3 DNA follows: TGTGCCAGCAGTCCCTTAATAATTGGCGGGGGTAAACGAAGCTCCTACGAGCAGTACTTC.